These 11 T cell receptor beta chains were all obtained from the same sample, sequenced in a study of circulating and synovial CD4+ cells in juvenile arthritis. TCRdb's table, derived via immunoSEQ multiplex PCR, lists solely in-frame clones and lacks some. The profile shows about 32,000 clones, just over 90% of them singletons. Sequenced material: CD4+ T cells from blood. All receptors come from a human donor with juvenile idiopathic arthritis.

CDR3 in DNA: TGTGCCAGCAATTTTAGGACGGGGAAAAAGAGCATTCAGTACTTC. This encodes CASNFRTGKKSIQYF. The chain is built from TRBV28 and TRBJ2-4; D possibly corresponds to TRBD2 (5 bases). Deletions cut 7 bases from V and 9 bases from J, with 22 bases between. The CDR3 runs 15 residues. Germline CDR1 and CDR2: MDHEN and SYDVKM.

This clone was seen a single time. This chain links TRBV6-5 with TRBJ2-7; 7 bases map to TRBD1. V shed 7 bases and J 6 bases; nucleotides not matched to a gene: 12. This CDR3 is built from 14 residues. Germline values: CDR1 MNHEY, CDR2 SVGAGI. Here the CDR3 reads CASTPRGRVTEQYF. The CDR3 DNA follows: TGTGCCAGCACCCCGAGGGGGCGGGTGACCGAGCAGTACTTC.

The chain recombines TRBV7-2 with TRBJ2-7; no clear D. Trimming removed 1 base at V and 3 bases at J, with 10 bases between. Germline-derived CDR1 and CDR2 are SGHTA and FQGNSA. The CDR3 length is 14 residues. CDR3 sequence: CASSLGSQYYEQYF. The CDR3 coding sequence is TGTGCCAGCAGCTTAGGTAGCCAGTACTACGAGCAGTACTTC.

The chain recombines TRBV10-3 with TRBJ1-2; TRBD1 might be the D (6 bases). Trimming stripped 0 bases from V and 6 bases from J, with 11 bases between. Germline V gives CDR1 ENHRY, CDR2 SYGVKD. The CDR3 loop spans 14 amino acids. The CDR3 here is CAISESRQGHGYTF. For the CDR3, the DNA is TGTGCCATCAGTGAGTCGAGGCAGGGGCATGGCTACACCTTC.

The chain has TRBV28 and TRBJ2-7; 8 bases fit TRBD2. The CDR3 extends over 15 amino acids. The V and J ends lost 6 bases and 2 bases, in that order; junction bases with no gene match: 9. The V gene's germline CDR1 is MDHEN and CDR2 SYDVKM. The CDR3 reads CASSSPAAGAYEQYF. The CDR3, as DNA: TGTGCCAGCAGCTCCCCCGCAGCGGGGGCCTACGAGCAGTACTTC. The entire variable domain, with the rest obtained from reference TRBV28 and TRBJ2-7, is as follows: DVKVTQSSRYLVKRTGEKVFLECVQDMDHENMFWYRQDPGLGLRLIYFSYDVKMKEKGDIPEGYSVSREKKERFSLILESASTNQTSMYLCASSSPAAGAYEQYFGPGTRLTVT.

This clone was picked up a small number of times. The V and J genes are TRBV28 and TRBJ1-3; D unclear. This CDR3 spans 12 amino acids. In germline, CDR1 is MDHEN, CDR2 SYDVKM. Trimming shortened V by 5 bases and J by 4 bases, and 6 bases separated the two germline ends. The CDR3 DNA is TGTGCCAGCAGTCCCCTGGGAAACACCATATATTTT. Translating it yields CASSPLGNTIYF.

This clone was observed once. J is TRBJ2-7 and V is TRBV6-5, with D possibly matching TRBD1 (7 bases). Germline V CDR1 and CDR2: MNHEY, SVGAGI. V lost 6 bases, J lost 1 base, and 16 bases lay in between. The CDR3 loop spans 15 amino acids. Here the CDR3 reads CASSPRGAGSYEQYF. The CDR3 DNA sequence: TGTGCCAGCAGCCCCAGGGGGGCCGGGTCCTACGAGCAGTACTTC.

CDR3 in amino acids: CASSETLPTSRGGVQYF. CDR3 nucleotides: TGTGCCAGCAGTGAGACCCTACCGACTAGCCGGGGTGGGGTTCAGTACTTC. The chain combines TRBV2 with TRBJ2-7; the match to TRBD2 covers 7 bases. V gave up 3 bases and J gave up 10 bases; unmatched junction bases: 21. CDR1 and CDR2 from the germline V gene are SNHLY and FYNNEI. The CDR3 spans 17 residues.

The chain carries TRBV7-9 and TRBJ1-1; D unresolved. This CDR3 has 19 amino acids. Germline V gene sequence: CDR1 SEHNR, CDR2 FQNEAQ (reference sequence). V lost 0 bases, J lost 2 bases, and 22 bases lay in between. The CDR3 nucleotides are TGTGCCAGCAGCTTAGCGCCCCGTCCACCTACTCCTGGTAACACTGAAGCTTTCTTT. The encoded protein is CASSLAPRPPTPGNTEAFF.

The CDR3 reads CASSTGWQGLDQPQHF. The DNA of the CDR3 is TGTGCCAGCAGCACCGGCTGGCAGGGACTAGACCAGCCCCAGCATTTT. The chain carries TRBV21-1 and TRBJ1-5. TRBV21-1 is a pseudogene locus. CDR3 length: 16 amino acids.

This chain joins TRBV28 and TRBJ2-7; perhaps TRBD1 as D (6 bases). This CDR3 is 14 amino acids long. Trimming cost V 4 bases and J 3 bases, with 13 bases left between them. Germline assignment: CDR1 MDHEN and CDR2 SYDVKM. This CDR3 reads CASSSGQRIYEQYF. The CDR3 DNA sequence: TGTGCCAGCAGTTCCGGACAGCGAATCTACGAGCAGTACTTC.